What follows are 5 T cell receptor beta chains derived from one specimen sequenced in a study of cytomegalovirus exposure and HLA in healthy donors (dated by TCRdb to the late 2010s). The library was produced with the immunoSEQ multiplex PCR assay. The table comes from immuneACCESS by way of TCRdb, which keeps in-frame sequences with V and J called. Part of the clones is missing from these tables; in studies checked, under half for an unresolved V gene and the rest for unknown reasons. The sample data list about 100,000 clones, and 70% to 85% of these were observed just once. 3% of the sample comes from the top ten. The source material was PBMCs. The receptors were gathered from a young woman in good health and CMV-seronegative.

This clone was seen a few times. The chain couples TRBV28 to TRBJ1-1, with D perhaps TRBD1 (5 bases). This CDR3 is built from 15 residues. V was shortened by 5 bases and J by 9 bases, with 22 bases between the two germline ends. Per the germline V gene, CDR1 is MDHEN and CDR2 is SYDVKM. CDR3 amino acids: CASSPRGGVVKKAFF. The DNA for the CDR3 is TGTGCCAGCAGTCCCCGGGGGGGGGTCGTAAAAAAAGCTTTCTTT.

The chain has TRBV4-1 and TRBJ1-1; weak D call: TRBD1 (5 bases). This CDR3 comprises 15 residues. The V end was cut by 0 bases, the J end by 4 bases, with 12 bases between. From germline, CDR1 is MGHRA and CDR2 YSYEKL. CDR3 DNA: TGCGCCAGCAGCCAAGATCGTCAGGGAATCACTGAAGCTTTCTTT. Translated, it gives CASSQDRQGITEAFF.

This chain connects TRBV19 to TRBJ2-7, with D unresolved. V lost 1 base and J 3 bases, leaving 10 bases between the germline ends. CDR1 and CDR2 from the germline V gene are LNHDA and SQIVND (reference sequence). The CDR3 contains 14 residues. The CDR3 DNA follows: TGTGCCAGTAGTATAGGGGCAGGCTACTACGAGCAGTACTTC. Its translation is CASSIGAGYYEQYF.

This clone was seen a few times. This rearrangement joins TRBV5-1 to TRBJ2-7; 8 bases match TRBD2. Trimming removed 4 bases from V and 3 bases from J; junction bases left unmatched: 6. This CDR3 spans 14 amino acids. Germline-derived CDR1 and CDR2 are SGHRS and YFSETQ. The CDR3 sequence is CASSPAGTSYEQYF. For the CDR3, the DNA is TGCGCCAGCAGCCCCGCCGGGACTAGCTACGAGCAGTACTTC.

The chain couples TRBV6-5 to TRBJ1-5; D unclear. The CDR3 is 15 amino acids. CDR1 is MNHEY, CDR2 SVGAGI, per germline. V lost 0 bases, J lost 0 bases, and 6 bases lay in between. The CDR3 protein is CASSYSHNSNQPQHF. The CDR3 nucleotides read TGTGCCAGCAGTTACTCACACAATAGCAATCAGCCCCAGCATTTT.